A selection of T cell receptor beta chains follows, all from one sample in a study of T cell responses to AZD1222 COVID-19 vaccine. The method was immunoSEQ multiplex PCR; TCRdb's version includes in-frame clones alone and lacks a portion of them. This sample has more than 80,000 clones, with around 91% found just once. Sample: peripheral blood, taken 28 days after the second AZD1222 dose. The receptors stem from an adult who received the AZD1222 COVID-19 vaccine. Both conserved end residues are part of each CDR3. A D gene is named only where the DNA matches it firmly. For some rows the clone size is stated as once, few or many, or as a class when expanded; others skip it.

cdr3_nt: TGCGCCATCGGGACAGGCGGGGAGCAGTTCTTC; cdr3_aa: CAIGTGGEQFF; j_call: TRBJ2-1; clone_size: .; d_call: TRBD1; v_call: TRBV5-1
cdr3_nt: TGTGCCAGCAGTAGACAGGGGAGGACCGGGGAGCTGTTTTTT; cdr3_aa: CASSRQGRTGELFF; j_call: TRBJ2-2; clone_size: once; d_call: TRBD1; v_call: TRBV6-5
cdr3_nt: TGCAGCGTTGATGCGGGTGAGAGCTATGGCTACACCTTC; cdr3_aa: CSVDAGESYGYTF; j_call: TRBJ1-2; clone_size: .; d_call: .; v_call: TRBV29-1
cdr3_nt: TGTGCCAGTAGTAAGATGACAGGGGGCATGGATCAGCCCCAGCATTTT; cdr3_aa: CASSKMTGGMDQPQHF; j_call: TRBJ1-5; clone_size: .; d_call: TRBD1; v_call: TRBV19
cdr3_nt: TGTGCCAGCAGCCAAGGTCGAGGCGGATTTGAAGCTTTCTTT; cdr3_aa: CASSQGRGGFEAFF; j_call: TRBJ1-1; clone_size: .; d_call: .; v_call: TRBV14
cdr3_nt: TGCGCCAGCGAATTTGGGGGGGCGAGAACTGAAGCTTTCTTT; cdr3_aa: CASEFGGARTEAFF; j_call: TRBJ1-1; clone_size: few; d_call: .; v_call: TRBV5-1
cdr3_nt: TGTGCCAGTAGTATACTCCCGACAGGGCAGGATTCACCCCTCCACTTT; cdr3_aa: CASSILPTGQDSPLHF; j_call: TRBJ1-6; clone_size: .; d_call: TRBD1; v_call: TRBV19
cdr3_nt: TGTGCCAGCAGCTTAGGATATAGCAATCAGCCCCAGCATTTT; cdr3_aa: CASSLGYSNQPQHF; j_call: TRBJ1-5; clone_size: .; d_call: .; v_call: TRBV13
cdr3_nt: TGTGCAAGTCGCTACACAATCAGTCCGGGACAGGGGCACAATGAGCAGTTCTTC; cdr3_aa: CASRYTISPGQGHNEQFF; j_call: TRBJ2-1; clone_size: .; d_call: .; v_call: TRBV12-2
cdr3_nt: TGCGCCAGCAGCCGCGGGGTTAGCGGGGGGGCGGATACGCAGTATTTT; cdr3_aa: CASSRGVSGGADTQYF; j_call: TRBJ2-3; clone_size: .; d_call: TRBD2; v_call: TRBV4-3
cdr3_nt: TGTGCCAGCAGCTTAGGGAGTCTGGGGGACCCCTACAATGAGCAGTTCTTC; cdr3_aa: CASSLGSLGDPYNEQFF; j_call: TRBJ2-1; clone_size: .; d_call: .; v_call: TRBV11-3
cdr3_nt: TGTGCCAGCAGCCAAGGACTAGTGGGGCGGGAGCAGTACTTC; cdr3_aa: CASSQGLVGREQYF; j_call: TRBJ2-7; clone_size: .; d_call: .; v_call: TRBV3-1/TRBV3-2
cdr3_nt: TGTGCCACCAGCAGAGGGAGGGTGAACACCGGGGAGCTGTTTTTT; cdr3_aa: CATSRGRVNTGELFF; j_call: TRBJ2-2; clone_size: .; d_call: .; v_call: TRBV15
cdr3_nt: TGTGCCAGCTCACTAGGGACAGAAGAGTATGGCTACACCTTC; cdr3_aa: CASSLGTEEYGYTF; j_call: TRBJ1-2; clone_size: .; d_call: TRBD1; v_call: TRBV18
cdr3_nt: TGTGCCAGCAGCACTCCGGGACAGGGGAAAACCGGGGAGCTGTTTTTT; cdr3_aa: CASSTPGQGKTGELFF; j_call: TRBJ2-2; clone_size: .; d_call: TRBD1; v_call: TRBV11-2
cdr3_nt: TGCGCCAGCAGCCCTTTAGGCGGGCCTAGCACAGATACGCAGTATTTT; cdr3_aa: CASSPLGGPSTDTQYF; j_call: TRBJ2-3; clone_size: .; d_call: .; v_call: TRBV5-1
cdr3_nt: TGTGCCAGCAGCCGCGGGACAGGGGCCGCGGAGACCCAGTACTTC; cdr3_aa: CASSRGTGAAETQYF; j_call: TRBJ2-5; clone_size: .; d_call: TRBD1; v_call: TRBV7-2
cdr3_nt: TGTGCCAGTAGTTCCCTGGGACTAGCGGGGGCGCTTCACCGGAATGAGCAGTTCTTC; cdr3_aa: CASSSLGLAGALHRNEQFF; j_call: TRBJ2-1; clone_size: once; d_call: TRBD2; v_call: TRBV19
cdr3_nt: TGTGCCAGCAGCCTCGGGACAGTTATTCTTTACGAGCAGTACTTC; cdr3_aa: CASSLGTVILYEQYF; j_call: TRBJ2-7; clone_size: .; d_call: TRBD1; v_call: TRBV6-2/TRBV6-3
cdr3_nt: TGTGCCACCCGCCCCCGGGGGGTTCCTAACTATGGCTACACCTTC; cdr3_aa: CATRPRGVPNYGYTF; j_call: TRBJ1-2; clone_size: .; d_call: .; v_call: TRBV25-1
cdr3_nt: TGTGCCAGCAGGCCGGGGAGGAATCGAGAGACCCAGTACTTC; cdr3_aa: CASRPGRNRETQYF; j_call: TRBJ2-5; clone_size: .; d_call: .; v_call: TRBV5-6
cdr3_nt: TGTGCCAGCAGTAGGTGGGGCCCCGGACAGAGGACGTATGGCTACACCTTC; cdr3_aa: CASSRWGPGQRTYGYTF; j_call: TRBJ1-2; clone_size: .; d_call: .; v_call: TRBV7-2
cdr3_nt: TGTGCCAGCAGCTTGGGGGATTTAAGTGGCTACACCTTC; cdr3_aa: CASSLGDLSGYTF; j_call: TRBJ1-2; clone_size: .; d_call: .; v_call: TRBV5-6
cdr3_nt: TGCAGTGCTAGTCCGGGACTAGCGGCATACGAGCAGTACTTC; cdr3_aa: CSASPGLAAYEQYF; j_call: TRBJ2-7; clone_size: .; d_call: TRBD2; v_call: TRBV20-1
cdr3_nt: TGCGCCAGCAGCTCCCAAACCGGGACAGGGGCTGGGAACACTGAAGCTTTCTTT; cdr3_aa: CASSSQTGTGAGNTEAFF; j_call: TRBJ1-1; clone_size: .; d_call: TRBD1; v_call: TRBV5-1
cdr3_nt: TGTGCCAGCAGCTTAGGACTCGCGGGGAGTTACAATGAGCAGTTCTTC; cdr3_aa: CASSLGLAGSYNEQFF; j_call: TRBJ2-1; clone_size: .; d_call: .; v_call: TRBV11-2
cdr3_nt: TGTGCCAGCTCACCCGAGGGACAAGGGGGGACTGAAGCTTTCTTT; cdr3_aa: CASSPEGQGGTEAFF; j_call: TRBJ1-1; clone_size: once; d_call: .; v_call: TRBV18
cdr3_nt: TGCGCCAGCAGCTCGGACAGGGGGCTAGCCGAGCAGTACTTC; cdr3_aa: CASSSDRGLAEQYF; j_call: TRBJ2-7; clone_size: .; d_call: TRBD1; v_call: TRBV5-1